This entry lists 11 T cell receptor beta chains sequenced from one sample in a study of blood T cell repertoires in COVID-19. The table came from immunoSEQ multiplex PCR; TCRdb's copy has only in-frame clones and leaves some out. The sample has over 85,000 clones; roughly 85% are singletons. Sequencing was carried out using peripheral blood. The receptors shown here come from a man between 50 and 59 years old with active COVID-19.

The chain's CDR3 is CASSPPGLAGNEQFF. The CDR3, as DNA: TGTGCCAGCAGCCCCCCCGGACTAGCGGGAAATGAGCAGTTCTTC. The gene calls are TRBV4-2 and TRBJ2-1; 12 bases agree with TRBD2. The CDR3 runs to 15 residues. V dropped 4 bases and J dropped 7; count of bases not matched to a gene: 5. Germline values: CDR1 LGHNA, CDR2 YNFKEQ.

Here the CDR3 DNA reads TGTGCCAGTAGTATTTATGGACAGAGAACTAATGAAAAACTGTTTTTT. Amino acids: CASSIYGQRTNEKLFF. This chain joins TRBV19 and TRBJ1-4, with D tentatively TRBD1 (6 bases). Germline V gene lookup returns CDR1 LNHDA and CDR2 SQIVND (reference sequence). The V end lost 3 bases, the J end lost 1 base, and 12 bases lay between the germline ends. The CDR3 length is 16 residues.

CDR3 DNA: TGTGCCAGCAGGTCGCGGGGGGGGATTCAGTACTTC. Translated: CASRSRGGIQYF. The chain combines TRBV12-3 or TRBV12-4 with TRBJ2-4; 9 nucleotides agree with TRBD2. The CDR3 sequence is 12 residues long. The ends lost 6 bases at V and 10 bases at J; junction bases unmatched: 4.

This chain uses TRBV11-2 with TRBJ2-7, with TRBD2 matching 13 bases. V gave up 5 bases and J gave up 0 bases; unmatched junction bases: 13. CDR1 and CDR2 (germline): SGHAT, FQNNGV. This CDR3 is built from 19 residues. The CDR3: CASSTARTSGGPYSYEQYF. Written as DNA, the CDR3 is TGTGCCAGCAGCACGGCCCGGACTAGCGGGGGCCCTTACTCCTACGAGCAGTACTTC.

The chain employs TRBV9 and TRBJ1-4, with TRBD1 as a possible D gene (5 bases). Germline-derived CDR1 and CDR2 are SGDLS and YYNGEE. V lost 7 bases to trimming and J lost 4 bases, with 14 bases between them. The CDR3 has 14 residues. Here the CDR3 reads CASAGPDLNEKLFF. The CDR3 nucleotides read TGTGCCAGCGCGGGGCCTGACCTTAATGAAAAACTGTTTTTT. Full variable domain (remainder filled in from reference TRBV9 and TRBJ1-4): DSGVTQTPKHLITATGQRVTLRCSPRSGDLSVYWYQQSLDQGLQFLIQYYNGEERAKGNILERFSAQQFPDLHSELNLSSLELGDSALYFCASAGPDLNEKLFFGSGTQLSVL.

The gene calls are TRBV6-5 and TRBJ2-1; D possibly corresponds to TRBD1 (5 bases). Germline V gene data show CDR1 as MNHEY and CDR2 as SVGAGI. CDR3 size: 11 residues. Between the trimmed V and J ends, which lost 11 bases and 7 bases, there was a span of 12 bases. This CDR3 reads CAGLGPNEQFF. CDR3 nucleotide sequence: TGTGCCGGTTTGGGGCCTAATGAGCAGTTCTTC.

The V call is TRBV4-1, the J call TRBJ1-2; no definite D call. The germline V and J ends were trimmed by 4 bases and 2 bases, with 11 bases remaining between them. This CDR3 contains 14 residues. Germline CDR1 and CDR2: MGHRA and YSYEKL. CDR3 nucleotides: TGCGCCAGCAGCCCTGGCGGGGTAAACTATGGCTACACCTTC. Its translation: CASSPGGVNYGYTF.

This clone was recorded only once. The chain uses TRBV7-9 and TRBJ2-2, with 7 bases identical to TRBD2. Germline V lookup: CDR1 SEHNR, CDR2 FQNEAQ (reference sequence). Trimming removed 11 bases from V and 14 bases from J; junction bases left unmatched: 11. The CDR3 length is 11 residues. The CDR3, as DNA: TGTGCCTCCGGGACCGGGGGGAATCTGTTTTTT. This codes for CASGTGGNLFF.

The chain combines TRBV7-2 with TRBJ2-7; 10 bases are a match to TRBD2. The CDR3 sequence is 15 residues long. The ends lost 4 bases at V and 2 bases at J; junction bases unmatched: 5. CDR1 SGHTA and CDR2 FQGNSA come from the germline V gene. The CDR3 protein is CASSSRLAGTYEQYF. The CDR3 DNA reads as TGTGCCAGCAGCTCCCGACTAGCGGGTACCTACGAGCAGTACTTC.

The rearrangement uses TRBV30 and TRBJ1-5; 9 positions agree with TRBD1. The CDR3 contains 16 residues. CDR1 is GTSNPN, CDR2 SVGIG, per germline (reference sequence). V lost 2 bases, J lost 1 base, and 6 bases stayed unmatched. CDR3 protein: CAWSTGGLSSNQPQHF. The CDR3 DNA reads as TGTGCCTGGAGTACAGGGGGCTTATCGAGCAATCAGCCCCAGCATTTT. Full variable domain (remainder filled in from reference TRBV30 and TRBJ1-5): SQTIHQWPATLVQPVGSPLSLECTVEGTSNPNLYWYRQAAGRGLQLLFYSVGIGQISSEVPQNLSASRPQDRQFILSSKKLLLSDSGFYLCAWSTGGLSSNQPQHFGDGTRLSIL.

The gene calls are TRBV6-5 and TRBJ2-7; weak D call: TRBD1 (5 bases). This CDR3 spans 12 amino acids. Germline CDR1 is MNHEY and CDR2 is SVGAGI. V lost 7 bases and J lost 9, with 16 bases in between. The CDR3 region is CASTIANQGQYF. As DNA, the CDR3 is TGTGCCAGCACAATAGCTAACCAGGGGCAGTACTTC.